These 15 T cell receptor beta chains were all obtained from the same sample, sequenced in a study of healthy donors' naive CD4 and CD8 T cells. A linear amplification protocol produced the TCR libraries from 450 to 500 ng of total RNA. TCRdb used MiXCR to reprocess the reads, holding one entry per CDR3 protein. The sample has about 200,000 distinct CDR3 sequences; around 70% are singletons. Sequenced input: naive CD4+ and CD8+ T cells sorted from blood, pooled from several donors. Receptors were obtained from a pool of human donors in good health; the sample pools cells from several healthy donors.

The rearrangement links TRBV6-1 to TRBJ1-5; maybe TRBD1 (5 bases). This CDR3 has 15 amino acids. Germline CDR1 reads MNHNS; CDR2 reads SASEGT. The V end lost 6 bases, the J end lost 2 bases, and 14 bases lay between the germline ends. The CDR3 reads CASRVQGGGNQPQHF. The DNA for the CDR3 is TGTGCCAGCAGGGTCCAGGGAGGAGGCAATCAGCCCCAGCATTTT.

The chain recombines TRBV6-1 with TRBJ1-5; maybe TRBD1 (6 bases). Germline CDR1 is MNHNS and CDR2 is SASEGT. The CDR3 is 17 amino acids. Trimming removed 5 bases at V and 5 bases at J, with 22 bases between. CDR3 protein: CASSPQKRGTHYQPQHF. CDR3 DNA: TGTGCCAGCAGTCCTCAAAAAAGAGGGACACATTATCAGCCCCAGCATTTT.

V usage is TRBV19 and J usage is TRBJ1-3; no firm D call. The length of the CDR3 is 18 residues. V was pared by 0 bases and J by 2 bases, with 17 bases between. CDR1 and CDR2 (germline): LNHDA, SQIVND (reference sequence). CDR3 nucleotides: TGTGCCAGTAGTATAGATCTCGAGTCCCCACTGGCTGGAAACACCATATATTTT. This sequence encodes CASSIDLESPLAGNTIYF.

The chain employs TRBV30 and TRBJ1-5; 10 bases align to TRBD1. The germline V gene encodes CDR1 GTSNPN and CDR2 SVGIG (reference sequence). This CDR3 comprises 20 residues. Trimming removed 2 bases from V and 2 bases from J; junction bases left unmatched: 18. The CDR3 sequence: CAWSYGGVGQGESGNQPQHF. As DNA, the CDR3 is TGTGCCTGGAGTTATGGGGGTGTTGGACAGGGGGAGTCAGGCAATCAGCCCCAGCATTTT.

V gene TRBV5-1 combines with J gene TRBJ1-3; D is perhaps TRBD1 (5 bases). Germline V lookup: CDR1 SGHRS, CDR2 YFSETQ. Trimming cost V 4 bases and J 3 bases, with 17 bases left between them. The CDR3 runs to 16 residues. CDR3: CASSLDSSSNGNTIYF. The CDR3 nucleotides are TGCGCCAGCAGCCTCGACAGCTCATCTAATGGAAACACCATATATTTT.

This chain links TRBV29-1 with TRBJ2-1; 11 bases agree with TRBD2. The CDR3 has 15 amino acids. Germline V gives CDR1 SQVTM, CDR2 ANQGSEA. V shed 5 bases, J shed 9 bases, and the junction held 12 bases outside the gene matches. CDR3 nucleotides: TGCAGCGTTCGGACTACTAGCGGGAGTCTCGGTGAGCAGTTCTTC. This encodes CSVRTTSGSLGEQFF.

The chain carries TRBV6-5 and TRBJ2-6; D could derive from TRBD1 or TRBD2 (5 bases each). Germline lookup yields CDR1 MNHEY and CDR2 SVGAGI. Trimming removed 6 bases from V and 3 bases from J, with 12 bases in between. The CDR3 has 15 amino acids. The CDR3 loop is CASRARDGGANVLTF. CDR3 nucleotide sequence: TGTGCCAGCAGAGCCCGGGACGGTGGGGCCAACGTCCTGACTTTC.

The chain joins TRBV29-1 to TRBJ1-3; D gene uncertain. This CDR3 spans 12 amino acids. V was shortened by 4 bases and J by 3 bases, with 7 bases between the two germline ends. The V gene's germline CDR1 is SQVTM and CDR2 ANQGSEA. The CDR3 nucleotides read TGCAGCGTTGGTCAGGTTGGAAACACCATATATTTT. Its protein product is CSVGQVGNTIYF.

The V call is TRBV2, the J call TRBJ2-3, with D possibly matching TRBD1 (5 bases). Between the trimmed V and J ends, which lost 0 bases and 2 bases, there was a span of 9 bases. Germline assignment: CDR1 SNHLY and CDR2 FYNNEI. The CDR3 totals 15 residues. In DNA form, the CDR3 reads TGTGCCAGCAGTGAAGCTGGACACCTCACAGATACGCAGTATTTT. This translates into CASSEAGHLTDTQYF.

The chain couples TRBV29-1 to TRBJ2-7, with D unclear. V lost 3 bases, J lost 3 bases, and 12 bases lay in between. CDR1 and CDR2 (germline): SQVTM, ANQGSEA. This CDR3 comprises 13 residues. The CDR3 reads CSVEESLGYEQYF. CDR3 nucleotides: TGCAGCGTTGAGGAAAGTCTGGGCTACGAGCAGTACTTC.

This clonotype appeared a few times. The chain has TRBV29-1 and TRBJ2-7, with D unclear. V shed 4 bases and J shed 7 bases, with 14 bases lying between them. This CDR3 has 12 residues. Germline assignment: CDR1 SQVTM and CDR2 ANQGSEA. CDR3 nucleotide sequence: TGCAGCGTTGGGTACATCCTGGAGGAGCAGTACTTC. The encoded protein is CSVGYILEEQYF.

V usage is TRBV29-1 and J usage is TRBJ2-7; D possibly matches TRBD1 or TRBD2 (5 bases each). This CDR3 comprises 14 residues. Deletions cut 3 bases from V and 0 bases from J, with 12 bases between. In germline, CDR1 is SQVTM, CDR2 ANQGSEA. The CDR3 here is CSVDRPGSSYEQYF. CDR3 DNA sequence: TGCAGCGTTGATCGCCCAGGGAGCTCCTACGAGCAGTACTTC.

The rearrangement joins TRBV29-1 to TRBJ2-7; tentative D call: TRBD1 (6 bases). CDR1 and CDR2 from the germline V gene are SQVTM and ANQGSEA. Trimming removed 4 bases at V and 5 bases at J, with 9 bases between. The CDR3 extends over 11 amino acids. The CDR3 DNA follows: TGCAGCGTTGTGGGGGCTGACGAGCAGTACTTC. The encoded protein is CSVVGADEQYF.

The chain uses TRBV6-2 or TRBV6-3 and TRBJ1-5; a possible D gene is TRBD1 (5 bases). Germline CDR1 MNHEY, CDR2 SVGEGT. V lost 0 bases to trimming and J lost 6 bases, with 12 bases between them. This CDR3 is built from 15 residues. The CDR3 DNA reads as TGTGCCAGCAGTTACTCGAGATCCAGGGTTCAGCCCCAGCATTTT. Translating it yields CASSYSRSRVQPQHF.

The chain combines TRBV4-1 with TRBJ2-7, with D uncertain. Between the trimmed V and J ends, which lost 0 bases and 4 bases, there was a span of 4 bases. The CDR3 sequence is 12 residues long. Per germline, CDR1 MGHRA and CDR2 YSYEKL. Here the CDR3 reads CASSQEGYEQYF. The CDR3, as DNA: TGCGCCAGCAGCCAAGAGGGTTACGAGCAGTACTTC.